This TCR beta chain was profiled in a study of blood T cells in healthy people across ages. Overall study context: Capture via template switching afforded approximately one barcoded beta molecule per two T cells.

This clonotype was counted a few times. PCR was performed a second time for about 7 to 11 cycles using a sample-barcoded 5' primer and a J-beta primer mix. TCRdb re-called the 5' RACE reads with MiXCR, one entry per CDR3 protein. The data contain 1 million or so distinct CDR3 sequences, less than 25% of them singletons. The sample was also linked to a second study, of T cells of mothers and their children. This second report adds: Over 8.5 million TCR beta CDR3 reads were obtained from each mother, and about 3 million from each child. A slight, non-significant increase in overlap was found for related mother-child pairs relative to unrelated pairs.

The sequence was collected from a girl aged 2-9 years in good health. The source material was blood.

Written as DNA, the CDR3 is TGCAGCGTTAATTGGGGGTACAATGAGCAGTTCTTC. Translated: CSVNWGYNEQFF. The V and J genes are TRBV29-1 and TRBJ2-1; the D call may be TRBD1 or TRBD2 (5 bases each). Germline CDR1 and CDR2: SQVTM and ANQGSEA. The length of the CDR3 is 12 residues. V lost 5 bases, J lost 4 bases, and 9 bases lay in between.